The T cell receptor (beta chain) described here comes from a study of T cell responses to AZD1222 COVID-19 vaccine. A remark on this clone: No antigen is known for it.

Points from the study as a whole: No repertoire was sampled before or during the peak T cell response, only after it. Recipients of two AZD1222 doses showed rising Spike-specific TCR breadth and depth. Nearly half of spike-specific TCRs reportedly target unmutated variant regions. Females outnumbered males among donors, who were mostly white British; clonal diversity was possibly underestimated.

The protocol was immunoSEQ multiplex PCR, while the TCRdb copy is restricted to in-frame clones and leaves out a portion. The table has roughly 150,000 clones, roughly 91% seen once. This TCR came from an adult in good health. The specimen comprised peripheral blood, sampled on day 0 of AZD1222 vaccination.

The CDR3 region has the DNA TGTGCCAGCAGCCCGGGACAGGGGTATAACGAGCAGTACTTC. This sequence encodes CASSPGQGYNEQYF. V is TRBV7-9 and J is TRBJ2-7, with 10 bases that match TRBD1. The CDR3 contains 14 residues. Losses at the gene ends were 5 bases for V and 5 bases for J; bases not matched to a gene: 6. Looked up from germline, CDR1 is SEHNR and CDR2 is FQNEAQ (reference sequence).